The 9 T cell receptor beta chains in this list originate from one sample, sequenced in a study of T cell changes during pregnancy in multiple sclerosis. Only in-frame clones appear in the TCRdb table, and some are missing; sequencing was by immunoSEQ multiplex PCR. The sample includes about 45,000 clones, about 90% of them seen just once. This specimen consisted of CD4+ T cells from peripheral blood mononuclear cells, obtained in the third trimester of pregnancy. The receptors shown here come from a female donor with multiple sclerosis, enrolled in a pregnancy study.

The rearrangement uses TRBV21-1 and TRBJ1-1; the table's D call TRBD1 went unverified against the DNA. TRBV21-1 is a known pseudogene. This CDR3 is 12 amino acids long. The CDR3 sequence is CASSGLISGAFF. In nucleotides, the CDR3 is TGTGCCAGCAGCGGGCTAATATCAGGGGCTTTCTTT.

The V call is TRBV5-1, the J call TRBJ2-5; TRBD2 agrees at 7 bases. Trimming removed 2 bases from V and 4 bases from J; junction bases left unmatched: 5. This CDR3 is built from 14 residues. Germline values: CDR1 SGHRS, CDR2 YFSETQ. The CDR3 sequence is CASSLGTMGETQYF. The CDR3 nucleotides read TGCGCCAGCAGCTTAGGGACTATGGGAGAGACCCAGTACTTC. The whole variable domain, filled in from reference TRBV5-1 and TRBJ2-5, reads KAGVTQTPRYLIKTRGQQVTLSCSPISGHRSVSWYQQTPGQGLQFLFEYFSETQRNKGNFPGRFSGRQFSNSRSEMNVSTLELGDSALYLCASSLGTMGETQYFGPGTRLLVL.

The chain carries TRBV28 and TRBJ1-4; D is perhaps TRBD1 (6 bases). The germline V and J ends were trimmed by 9 bases and 2 bases, with 16 bases remaining between them. CDR1 and CDR2 from the germline V gene are MDHEN and SYDVKM. The CDR3 runs 15 residues. This CDR3 reads CASRHTGTTNEKLFF. The CDR3 DNA follows: TGTGCCAGTAGACACACAGGGACGACTAATGAAAAACTGTTTTTT.

This chain uses TRBV6-5 with TRBJ1-1, with 7 bases identical to TRBD1. This CDR3 contains 14 residues. Germline values: CDR1 MNHEY, CDR2 SVGAGI. Trimming took 6 bases from V and 1 from J; bases not matched to a gene: 5. CDR3 protein: CASSSAGGNTEAFF. Here the CDR3 DNA reads TGTGCCAGCAGCTCAGCAGGGGGGAACACTGAAGCTTTCTTT.

This clone was found once. The gene calls are TRBV29-1 and TRBJ2-7; 8 nucleotides align to TRBD2. There are 14 residues in the CDR3. Germline CDR1 reads SQVTM; CDR2 reads ANQGSEA. The junction had 10 bases not matched to a gene; V was cut back by 7 bases and J by 2 bases. In nucleotides, the CDR3 is TGCAGCGCCAGGCCCACACTAGCGGCCTACGAGCAGTACTTC. Translation gives CSARPTLAAYEQYF.

This chain connects TRBV29-1 to TRBJ2-5, with D perhaps TRBD2 (6 bases). Germline lookup yields CDR1 SQVTM and CDR2 ANQGSEA. With 5 bases removed from V and 5 bases from J, the gap between germline ends came to 15 bases. This CDR3 is built from 13 residues. CDR3 sequence: CSVLGLWVETQYF. CDR3 nucleotides: TGCAGCGTTTTGGGACTGTGGGTGGAGACCCAGTACTTC.

The chain combines TRBV19 with TRBJ1-2, with D perhaps matching TRBD1 (6 bases). CDR3 length equals 15 residues. Per the germline V gene, CDR1 is LNHDA and CDR2 is SQIVND (reference sequence). Trimming stripped 1 base from V and 2 bases from J, with 11 bases between. CDR3 amino acids: CASSIVPDRNYGYTF. In nucleotides, the CDR3 is TGTGCCAGTAGTATAGTCCCCGACAGGAACTATGGCTACACCTTC.

This chain connects TRBV7-9 to TRBJ1-1; weak D call: TRBD1 (6 bases). CDR1 SEHNR and CDR2 FQNEAQ come from the germline V gene (reference sequence). V was clipped by 2 bases and J by 3 bases, with 10 bases between them. The CDR3 spans 14 residues. The CDR3 here is CASSLNRVDTEAFF. CDR3 nucleotides: TGTGCCAGCAGCTTAAACAGGGTTGACACTGAAGCTTTCTTT.

The gene calls are TRBV30 and TRBJ2-2, with 13 bases lining up with TRBD2. The CDR3 has 16 residues. Germline CDR1 reads GTSNPN; CDR2 reads SVGIG (reference sequence). The V and J ends lost 1 base and 6 bases, in that order; junction bases with no gene match: 5. The CDR3 coding sequence is TGTGCCTGGAGTGAACTAGCGGGAGGGCCACCCGGGGAGCTGTTTTTT. Translation: CAWSELAGGPPGELFF.